Below are 10 T cell receptor beta chains sequenced from a single sample in a study of T cell responses to AZD1222 COVID-19 vaccine. Clones were sequenced by immunoSEQ multiplex PCR, and TCRdb holds only the in-frame ones, with some missing. The data show 100,000 to 150,000 clones, approximately 85% seen once. This specimen consisted of peripheral blood, obtained 28 days after the second AZD1222 dose. Source of these receptors: an adult who received the AZD1222 COVID-19 vaccine.

V is TRBV7-9 and J is TRBJ1-4, with TRBD1 matching 7 bases. The ends lost 4 bases at V and 6 bases at J; junction bases unmatched: 5. CDR3 length equals 14 residues. Germline V lookup: CDR1 SEHNR, CDR2 FQNEAQ (reference sequence). CDR3 in amino acids: CASSSQGNYEKLFF. CDR3 in DNA: TGTGCCAGCAGCTCACAGGGGAATTATGAAAAACTGTTTTTT.

V usage is TRBV7-2 and J usage is TRBJ1-1, with a possible D match to TRBD1 (5 bases). The V end lost 2 bases, the J end lost 6 bases, and 16 bases lay between the germline ends. CDR1 and CDR2 (germline): SGHTA, FQGNSA. This CDR3 is built from 15 residues. The CDR3 here is CASSLIRGPVAEAFF. CDR3 DNA sequence: TGTGCCAGCAGCTTAATTAGGGGCCCAGTGGCTGAAGCTTTCTTT.

Turning to this clone: Sequence at one end of the junction differs from germline and may be a read error. This rearrangement joins TRBV5-1 to TRBJ2-3; 7 positions agree with TRBD1. The germline V gene has CDR1 SGHRS and CDR2 YFSETQ. This CDR3 contains 16 residues. This CDR3 reads CASSLDGDRDTDTQYF. CDR3 sequence (DNA): TGCGCCAGCAGTTTGGATGGGGACAGAGACACAGATACGCAGTATTTT.

This chain links TRBV7-9 with TRBJ2-5; 10 bases are a match to TRBD1. Germline CDR1 SEHNR, CDR2 FQNEAQ (reference sequence). The CDR3 loop spans 17 amino acids. Germline trimming cut 1 base from V and 5 bases from J; bases unmatched to any gene: 10. In nucleotides, the CDR3 is TGTGCCAGCAGCTTAGGGGGAGACAGGGGGCTTCGGGAGACCCAGTACTTC. It is translated as CASSLGGDRGLRETQYF.

This clone was counted only a few times. This sample also contains other DNA sequences that code for the same CDR3. V and J are TRBV4-2 and TRBJ2-2; D may be TRBD2 (6 bases). CDR3 size: 15 residues. Germline CDR1 is LGHNA and CDR2 is YNFKEQ. With 0 bases removed from V and 6 bases from J, the gap between germline ends came to 11 bases. The CDR3 region has the DNA TGTGCCAGCAGCCAAGACGGACTACGGTCCGGGGAGCTGTTTTTT. This translates into CASSQDGLRSGELFF.

The chain recombines TRBV27 with TRBJ2-1; 15 bases fit TRBD2. Germline V gives CDR1 MNHEY, CDR2 SMNVEV (reference sequence). The length of the CDR3 is 16 residues. Unmatched junction bases numbered 5, after V lost 2 bases and J lost 9 bases. CDR3 sequence: CASSLGLAGGQSEQFF. The DNA of the CDR3 is TGTGCCAGCAGTTTAGGACTAGCGGGGGGGCAGAGTGAGCAGTTCTTC.

The CDR3 region is CASSYGGMQETQYF. The CDR3 nucleotides read TGTGCCAGCAGTTACGGGGGGATGCAAGAGACCCAGTACTTC. The chain links TRBV5-4 to TRBJ2-5; TRBD2 matches 7 bases. Per germline, CDR1 SGHNT and CDR2 YYREEE (reference sequence). J lost 2 bases, V lost 5 bases, and 6 bases had no gene match. The CDR3 extends over 14 amino acids. Variable domain in full (rest from reference TRBV5-4 and TRBJ2-5): ETGVTQSPTHLIKTRGQQVTLRCSSQSGHNTVSWYQQALGQGPQFIFQYYREEENGRGNFPPRFSGLQFPNYSSELNVNALELDDSALYLCASSYGGMQETQYFGPGTRLLVL.

This clone showed up just once. V and J are TRBV5-1 and TRBJ1-1; 11 bases agree with TRBD1. The length of the CDR3 is 15 residues. V gave up 4 bases and J gave up 5 bases; unmatched junction bases: 7. Germline values: CDR1 SGHRS, CDR2 YFSETQ. The CDR3 loop reads CASSAPDRGPTEAFF. The CDR3, as DNA: TGCGCCAGCAGCGCCCCGGACAGGGGGCCAACTGAAGCTTTCTTT.

The table lists this clone with a count of one. This chain links TRBV5-4 with TRBJ2-1; D could derive from TRBD1 or TRBD2 (5 bases each). The ends were cut back, 6 bases at V and 0 bases at J, with 16 bases in the middle. Germline loops: CDR1 SGHNT, CDR2 YYREEE (reference sequence). This CDR3 has 16 amino acids. In DNA form, the CDR3 reads TGTGCCAGCACCAAACCAGGGAGTACCTCCTACAATGAGCAGTTCTTC. This translates into CASTKPGSTSYNEQFF.

The chain has TRBV28 and TRBJ1-5; D remains ambiguous. Between the trimmed V and J ends, which lost 6 bases and 2 bases, there was a span of 14 bases. This CDR3 is 15 amino acids long. Germline V gives CDR1 MDHEN, CDR2 SYDVKM. CDR3 DNA: TGTGCCAGCAGATCGTCCGGGTATGGCAATCAGCCCCAGCATTTT. Translation gives CASRSSGYGNQPQHF.